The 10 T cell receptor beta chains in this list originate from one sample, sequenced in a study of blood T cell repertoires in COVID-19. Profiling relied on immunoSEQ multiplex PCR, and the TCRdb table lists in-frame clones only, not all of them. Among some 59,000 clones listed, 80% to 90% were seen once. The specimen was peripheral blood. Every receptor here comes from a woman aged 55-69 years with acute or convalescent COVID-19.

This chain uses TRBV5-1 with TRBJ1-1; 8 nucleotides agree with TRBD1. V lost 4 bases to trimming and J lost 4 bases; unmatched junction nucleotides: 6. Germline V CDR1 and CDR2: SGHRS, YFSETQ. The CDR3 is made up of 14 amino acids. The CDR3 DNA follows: TGCGCCAGCAGCGTACAACAGGGGGGCACTGAAGCTTTCTTT. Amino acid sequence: CASSVQQGGTEAFF.

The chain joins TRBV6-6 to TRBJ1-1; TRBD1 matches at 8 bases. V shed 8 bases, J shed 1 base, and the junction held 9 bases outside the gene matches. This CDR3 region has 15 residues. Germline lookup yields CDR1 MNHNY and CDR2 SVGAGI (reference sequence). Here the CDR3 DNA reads TGTGCCAGCGCCCTCGGGGACAGGCCGAACACTGAAGCTTTCTTT. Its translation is CASALGDRPNTEAFF.

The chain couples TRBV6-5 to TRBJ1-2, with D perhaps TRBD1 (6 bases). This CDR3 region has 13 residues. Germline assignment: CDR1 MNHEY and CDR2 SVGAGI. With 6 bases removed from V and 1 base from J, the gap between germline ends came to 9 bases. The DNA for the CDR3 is TGTGCCAGCAGGGACAGAATTAACTATGGCTACACCTTC. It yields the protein CASRDRINYGYTF.

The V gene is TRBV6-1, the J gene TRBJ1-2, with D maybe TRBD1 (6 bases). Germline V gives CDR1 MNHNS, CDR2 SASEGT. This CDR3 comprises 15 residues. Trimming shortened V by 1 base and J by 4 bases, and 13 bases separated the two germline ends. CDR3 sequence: CASSEGGTGFYGYTF. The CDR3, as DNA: TGTGCCAGCAGTGAAGGTGGTACAGGGTTCTATGGCTACACCTTC.

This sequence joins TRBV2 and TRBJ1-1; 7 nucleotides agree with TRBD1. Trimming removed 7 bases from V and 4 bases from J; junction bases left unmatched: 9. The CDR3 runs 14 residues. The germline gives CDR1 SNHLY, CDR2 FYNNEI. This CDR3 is CASIPGGAVTEAFF. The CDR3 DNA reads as TGTGCCAGCATCCCAGGGGGTGCGGTCACTGAAGCTTTCTTT. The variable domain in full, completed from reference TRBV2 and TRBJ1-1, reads EPEVTQTPSHQVTQMGQEVILRCVPISNHLYFYWYRQILGQKVEFLVSFYNNEISEKSEIFDDQFSVERPDGSNFTLKIRSTKLEDSAMYFCASIPGGAVTEAFFGQGTRLTVV.

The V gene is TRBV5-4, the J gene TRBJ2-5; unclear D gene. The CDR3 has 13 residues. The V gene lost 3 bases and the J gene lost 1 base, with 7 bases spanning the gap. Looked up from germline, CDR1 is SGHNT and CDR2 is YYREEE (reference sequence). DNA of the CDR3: TGTGCCAGCAGCTCCGGTCCCCAAGAGACCCAGTACTTC. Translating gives CASSSGPQETQYF.

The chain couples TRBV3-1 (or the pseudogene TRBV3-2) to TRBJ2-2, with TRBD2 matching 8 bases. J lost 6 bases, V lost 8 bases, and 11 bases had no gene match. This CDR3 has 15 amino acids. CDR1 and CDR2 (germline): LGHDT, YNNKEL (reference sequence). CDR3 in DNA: TGTGCCAGCCGCTCGGGGGGGCCGTCCGCCGGGGAGCTGTTTTTT. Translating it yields CASRSGGPSAGELFF.

In DNA form, the CDR3 reads TGCAGCGTTACCTCAGCGGGTGGTACAGATACGCAGTATTTT. This codes for CSVTSAGGTDTQYF. The chain employs TRBV29-1 and TRBJ2-3; perhaps TRBD2 as D (6 bases). The CDR3 extends over 14 amino acids. V lost 5 bases to trimming and J lost 3 bases, with 15 bases between them. Germline V gene sequence: CDR1 SQVTM, CDR2 ANQGSEA.

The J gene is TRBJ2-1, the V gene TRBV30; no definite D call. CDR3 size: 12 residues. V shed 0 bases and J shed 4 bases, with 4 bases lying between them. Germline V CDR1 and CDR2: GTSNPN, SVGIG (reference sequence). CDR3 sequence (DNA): TGTGCCTGGAGTGTCCGGTACAATGAGCAGTTCTTC. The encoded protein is CAWSVRYNEQFF.

This chain's CDR3 is CAWQPGQGAFNQPQHF. CDR3 nucleotide sequence: TGTGCCTGGCAGCCGGGACAGGGGGCTTTCAATCAGCCCCAGCATTTT. The chain links TRBV30 to TRBJ1-5, with 12 bases aligning to TRBD1. From germline, CDR1 is GTSNPN and CDR2 SVGIG (reference sequence). The CDR3 runs to 16 residues. V shed 5 bases, J shed 3 bases, and the junction held 8 bases outside the gene matches.